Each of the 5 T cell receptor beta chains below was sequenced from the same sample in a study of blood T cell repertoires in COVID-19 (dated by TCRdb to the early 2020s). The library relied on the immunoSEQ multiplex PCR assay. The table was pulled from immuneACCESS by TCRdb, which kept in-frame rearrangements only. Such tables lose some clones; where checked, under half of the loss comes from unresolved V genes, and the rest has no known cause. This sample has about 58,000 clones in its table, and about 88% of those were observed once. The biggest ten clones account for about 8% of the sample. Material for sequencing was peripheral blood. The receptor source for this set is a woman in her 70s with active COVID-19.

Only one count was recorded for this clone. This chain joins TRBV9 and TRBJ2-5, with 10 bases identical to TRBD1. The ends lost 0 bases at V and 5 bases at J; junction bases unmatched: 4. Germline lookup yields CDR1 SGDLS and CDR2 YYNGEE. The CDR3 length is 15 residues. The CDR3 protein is CASSVGQGAGETQYF. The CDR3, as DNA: TGTGCCAGCAGCGTAGGACAGGGGGCGGGGGAGACCCAGTACTTC.

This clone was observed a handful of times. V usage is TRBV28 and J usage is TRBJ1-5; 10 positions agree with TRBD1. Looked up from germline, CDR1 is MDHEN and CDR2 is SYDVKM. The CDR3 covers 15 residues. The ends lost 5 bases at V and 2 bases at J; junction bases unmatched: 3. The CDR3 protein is CASSHDRGRNQPQHF. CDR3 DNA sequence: TGTGCCAGCAGTCATGACAGGGGGCGCAATCAGCCCCAGCATTTT.

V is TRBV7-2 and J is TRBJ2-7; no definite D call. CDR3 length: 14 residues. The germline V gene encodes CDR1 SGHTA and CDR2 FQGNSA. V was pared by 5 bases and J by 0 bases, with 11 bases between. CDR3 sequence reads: CASSTLPSSYEQYF. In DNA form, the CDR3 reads TGTGCCAGCAGCACTTTACCGAGCTCCTACGAGCAGTACTTC.

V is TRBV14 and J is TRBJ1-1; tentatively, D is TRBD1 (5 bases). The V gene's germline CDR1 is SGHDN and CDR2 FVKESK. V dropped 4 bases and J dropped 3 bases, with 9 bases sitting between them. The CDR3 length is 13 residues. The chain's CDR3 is CASSRIRDTEAFF. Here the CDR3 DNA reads TGTGCCAGCAGCCGAATCAGGGACACTGAAGCTTTCTTT. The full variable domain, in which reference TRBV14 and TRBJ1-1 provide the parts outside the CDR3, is EAGVTQFPSHSVIEKGQTVTLRCDPISGHDNLYWYRRVMGKEIKFLLHFVKESKQDESGMPNNRFLAERTGGTYSTLKVQPAELEDSGVYFCASSRIRDTEAFFGQGTRLTVV.

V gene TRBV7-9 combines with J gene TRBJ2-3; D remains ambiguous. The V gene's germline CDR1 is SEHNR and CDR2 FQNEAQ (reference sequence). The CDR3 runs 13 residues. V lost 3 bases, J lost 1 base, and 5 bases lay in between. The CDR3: CASSFRGTDTQYF. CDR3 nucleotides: TGTGCCAGCAGCTTTCGGGGCACAGATACGCAGTATTTT. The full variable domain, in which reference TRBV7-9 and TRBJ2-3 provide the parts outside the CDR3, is DTGVSQNPRHKITKRGQNVTFRCDPISEHNRLYWYRQTLGQGPEFLTYFQNEAQLEKSRLLSDRFSAERPKGSFSTLEIQRTEQGDSAMYLCASSFRGTDTQYFGPGTRLTVL.